The 7 T cell receptor beta chains presented below share a single source sample, sequenced in a study of hypomethylating agent response in myelodysplastic syndrome. The table came from immunoSEQ multiplex PCR; TCRdb's copy has only in-frame clones and leaves some out. Among approximately 4,500 clones listed, around 83% were seen once. The sequenced sample was bone marrow, obtained before or after starting hypomethylating agent treatment for myelodysplastic syndrome (not recorded which). The receptors shown here come from a human donor with myelodysplastic syndrome.

The J gene is TRBJ1-3, the V gene TRBV10-3; D possibly corresponds to TRBD1 (5 bases). Trimming stripped 1 base from V and 2 bases from J, with 9 bases between. CDR1 is ENHRY, CDR2 SYGVKD, per germline. This CDR3 comprises 15 residues. The CDR3 loop is CAISELKGTGNTIYF. CDR3 nucleotides: TGTGCCATCAGTGAGTTGAAGGGGACTGGAAACACCATATATTTT.

The chain links TRBV27 to TRBJ2-5, with D perhaps assigned TRBD1 or TRBD2 (5 bases each). With 6 bases removed from V and 4 bases from J, the gap between germline ends came to 15 bases. The CDR3 totals 14 residues. Germline V gene sequence: CDR1 MNHEY, CDR2 SMNVEV (reference sequence). CDR3: CASRTPGLGETQYF. The CDR3, as DNA: TGTGCCAGCAGGACCCCGGGGCTGGGAGAGACCCAGTACTTC.

This clone was seen just once. The rearrangement joins TRBV27 to TRBJ1-1; maybe TRBD1 (5 bases). The CDR3 contains 14 residues. The germline CDR1 and CDR2 sequences are MNHEY and SMNVEV (reference sequence). V lost 4 bases, J lost 5 bases, and 14 bases lay in between. The CDR3 is CASSSPGMVTEAFF. The CDR3 DNA sequence: TGTGCCAGCAGTTCCCCAGGGATGGTGACTGAAGCTTTCTTT.

The chain combines TRBV10-3 with TRBJ2-7, with TRBD2 matching over 11 bases. This CDR3 comprises 15 residues. Germline V gene sequence: CDR1 ENHRY, CDR2 SYGVKD. Trimming took 4 bases from V and 6 from J; bases not matched to a gene: 8. The CDR3 nucleotides read TGTGCCATCAGTGGCGGGACTAGCGGAAGGGGCGAGCAGTACTTC. This codes for CAISGGTSGRGEQYF.

V gene TRBV19 combines with J gene TRBJ1-1, with unresolved D. Trimming stripped 3 bases from V and 1 base from J, with 9 bases between. Germline V lookup: CDR1 LNHDA, CDR2 SQIVND (reference sequence). The CDR3 runs 14 residues. The CDR3 sequence: CASSISAPNTEAFF. The CDR3 nucleotides are TGTGCCAGTAGTATCTCAGCGCCGAACACTGAAGCTTTCTTT.

This sequence joins TRBV6-5 and TRBJ2-1; the D is unclear. Germline assignment: CDR1 MNHEY and CDR2 SVGAGI. The CDR3 covers 11 residues. V dropped 5 bases and J dropped 8 bases, with 7 bases sitting between them. The CDR3 loop is CASSLRYEQFF. CDR3 nucleotide sequence: TGTGCCAGCAGTCTGAGGTATGAGCAGTTCTTC.

CDR3 bases: TGTGCCAGCTCACCCACCGGAGGGGGACAGGGAGCCCACGTGGGGAGTGAGCAGTTCTTC. Amino acids: CASSPTGGGQGAHVGSEQFF. This sequence joins TRBV18 and TRBJ2-1; 9 bases are a match to TRBD1. This CDR3 is 20 amino acids long. The ends lost 3 bases at V and 9 bases at J; junction bases unmatched: 24. Germline lookup yields CDR1 KGHSH and CDR2 LQKENI.